The 13 T cell receptor beta chains below were found in one sample sequenced in a study of CD8 T cells in ankylosing spondylitis. In TCRdb, the 5' RACE reads were re-called with MiXCR into one record per CDR3 protein. The sample carries about 260,000 distinct CDR3 sequences, about 20% recorded once. The sequenced material came from blood, either unsorted or a sorted T cell fraction (not recorded which). The receptors originated from a male donor with ankylosing spondylitis or in good health (not recorded which).

A few counts support this clonotype. The chain is built from TRBV12-3 or TRBV12-4 and TRBJ2-3; D may match TRBD1 or TRBD2 (6 bases each). CDR3 length: 16 residues. V lost 5 bases and J 9 bases, leaving 24 bases between the germline ends. CDR3 nucleotide sequence: TGTGCCAGCAGTCTCCCGGTGGGGGGCCCGCTCCTAACGCAGTATTTT. Translation: CASSLPVGGPLLTQYF.

This clonotype has a single count. The chain carries TRBV9 and TRBJ2-3, with 10 bases fitting TRBD2. There are 16 residues in the CDR3. V shed 4 bases, J shed 2 bases, and the junction held 7 bases outside the gene matches. The germline gives CDR1 SGDLS, CDR2 YYNGEE. CDR3 residues: CASSSRTSGYTDTQYF. For the CDR3, the DNA is TGTGCCAGCAGCTCCCGGACTAGCGGATACACAGATACGCAGTATTTT.

This clonotype was observed a few times. This rearrangement joins TRBV29-1 to TRBJ1-5; a possible D gene is TRBD1 (6 bases). The CDR3 totals 14 residues. The V gene's germline CDR1 is SQVTM and CDR2 ANQGSEA. Trimming shortened V by 6 bases and J by 5 bases, and 17 bases separated the two germline ends. The CDR3 loop reads CSVKQGGVHQPQHF. The CDR3 DNA is TGCAGCGTGAAACAGGGAGGTGTTCATCAGCCCCAGCATTTT.

J is TRBJ2-1 and V is TRBV30; no firm D call. Trimming stripped 4 bases from V and 4 bases from J, with 8 bases between. The CDR3 extends over 12 amino acids. Germline-derived CDR1 and CDR2 are GTSNPN and SVGIG (reference sequence). The CDR3 sequence is CAWTGIYNEQFF. As DNA, the CDR3 is TGTGCCTGGACCGGCATTTACAATGAGCAGTTCTTC.

This clonotype has only a few counts. This chain joins TRBV20-1 and TRBJ1-5, with D possibly matching TRBD1 (5 bases). V was trimmed by 0 bases and J by 7 bases, leaving 13 bases between them. This CDR3 comprises 14 residues. Germline CDR1 is DFQATT and CDR2 is SNEGSKA (reference sequence). Written as DNA, the CDR3 is TGCAGTGCTAGAGATGGGGGGTATGGGCAGCCCCAGCATTTT. Its translation is CSARDGGYGQPQHF.

The rearrangement joins TRBV11-3 to TRBJ2-6; possibly TRBD1 for D (5 bases). The V end was cut by 5 bases, the J end by 2 bases, with 16 bases between. CDR1 is SGHNT and CDR2 is YENEEA in the germline V gene. This CDR3 is built from 17 residues. The CDR3 bases are TGTGCCAGCAGCCCCGGCAGGGCAAATCCTGGGGCCAACGTCCTGACTTTC. Its protein is CASSPGRANPGANVLTF.

The sample holds a few counts of this clonotype. This sequence joins TRBV24-1 and TRBJ2-1, with D perhaps matching TRBD1 (5 bases). Between the trimmed V and J ends, which lost 0 bases and 7 bases, there was a span of 18 bases. Germline CDR1 and CDR2: KGHDR and SFDVKD. There are 17 residues in the CDR3. CDR3 sequence reads: CATSDLYGPTQENEQFF. CDR3 nucleotide sequence: TGTGCCACCAGTGATTTGTATGGGCCAACACAGGAGAATGAGCAGTTCTTC.

The chain carries TRBV10-3 and TRBJ1-1; the D is unclear. The V gene's germline CDR1 is ENHRY and CDR2 SYGVKD. The V end lost 8 bases, the J end lost 1 base, and 11 bases lay between the germline ends. This CDR3 region has 13 residues. The CDR3 protein is CAIQGRRNTEAFF. The CDR3 bases are TGTGCCATCCAAGGGCGGAGGAACACTGAAGCTTTCTTT.

In its sample, this clonotype was seen a few times. V gene TRBV7-2 combines with J gene TRBJ2-5; D is unclear. The CDR3 totals 12 residues. Trimming removed 8 bases at V and 2 bases at J, with 9 bases between. Germline lookup yields CDR1 SGHTA and CDR2 FQGNSA. CDR3 sequence (DNA): TGTGCCAGCGGGCTTGGGCAAGAGACCCAGTACTTC. Translation: CASGLGQETQYF.

Only a few counts were recorded for this clonotype. The chain combines TRBV20-1 with TRBJ2-1, with TRBD1 identical over 10 bases. This CDR3 region has 15 residues. CDR1 and CDR2 from the germline V gene are DFQATT and SNEGSKA (reference sequence). J gave up 3 bases and V 6 bases, and 8 bases lay outside the gene matches. CDR3 residues: CSAITGTGVYNEQFF. The CDR3 DNA follows: TGCAGTGCCATTACCGGGACAGGGGTCTACAATGAGCAGTTCTTC.

CDR3 protein: CASRNPAELELFF. CDR3 in DNA: TGTGCCAGCAGGAACCCGGCGGAGTTGGAGCTGTTTTTT. The rearrangement joins TRBV11-1 to TRBJ2-2; D is unresolved. The length of the CDR3 is 13 residues. Per the germline V gene, CDR1 is SGHAT and CDR2 is FQDESV (reference sequence). With 6 bases removed from V and 10 bases from J, the gap between germline ends came to 15 bases.

The gene calls are TRBV5-1 and TRBJ2-3; 10 nucleotides agree with TRBD2. Germline values: CDR1 SGHRS, CDR2 YFSETQ. After removal of 1 base from V and 1 base from J, the junction contained 3 bases not matched to a gene. The CDR3 has 16 amino acids. For the CDR3, the DNA is TGCGCCAGCAGCTTGCTAACTAGCGGGGGCACAGATACGCAGTATTTT. It codes for CASSLLTSGGTDTQYF.

This clonotype was recorded many times. One end of the junction varies from germline; a read error may be responsible. This sequence joins TRBV5-1 and TRBJ2-1, with D unresolved. In germline, CDR1 is SGHRS, CDR2 YFSETQ. CDR3 size: 9 residues. CDR3 region: CASSAPTLF. For the CDR3, the DNA is TGCGCCAGCAGCGCGCCCACCCTATTC.